This T cell receptor beta chain was recorded in a study of blood T cell repertoires in COVID-19. Data came from immunoSEQ multiplex PCR; TCRdb stores just in-frame clones and leaves some out. The sample holds approximately 300,000 clones, about 90% seen once. Only a few counts were recorded for this clone. The sequence derives from a man aged 18-30 years who had recovered from COVID-19. Input material: peripheral blood.

CDR3: CASSQESYSYNEQFF. The CDR3 DNA reads as TGCGCCAGCAGCCAAGAGAGTTACTCCTACAATGAGCAGTTCTTC. The chain combines TRBV4-3 with TRBJ2-1; no clear D gene. With 0 bases removed from V and 0 bases from J, the gap between germline ends came to 6 bases. Germline CDR1 reads LGHNA; CDR2 reads YSLEER. This CDR3 is 15 amino acids long.